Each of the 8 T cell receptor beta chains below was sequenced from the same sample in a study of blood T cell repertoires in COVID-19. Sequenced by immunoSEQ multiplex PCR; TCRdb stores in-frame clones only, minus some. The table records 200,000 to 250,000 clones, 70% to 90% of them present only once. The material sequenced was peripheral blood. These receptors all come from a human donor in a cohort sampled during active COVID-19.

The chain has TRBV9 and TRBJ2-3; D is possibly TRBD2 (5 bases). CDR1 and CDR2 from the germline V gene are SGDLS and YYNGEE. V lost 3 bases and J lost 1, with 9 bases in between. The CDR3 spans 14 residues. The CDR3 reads CASSGGSRTDTQYF. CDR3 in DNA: TGTGCCAGCAGCGGCGGGTCGCGCACAGATACGCAGTATTTT.

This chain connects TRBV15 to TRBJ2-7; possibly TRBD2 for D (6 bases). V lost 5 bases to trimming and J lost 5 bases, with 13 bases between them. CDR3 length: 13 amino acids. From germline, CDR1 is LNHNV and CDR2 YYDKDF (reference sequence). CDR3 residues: CATSGGLLDEQYF. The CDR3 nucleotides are TGTGCCACCAGCGGAGGACTACTCGACGAGCAGTACTTC.

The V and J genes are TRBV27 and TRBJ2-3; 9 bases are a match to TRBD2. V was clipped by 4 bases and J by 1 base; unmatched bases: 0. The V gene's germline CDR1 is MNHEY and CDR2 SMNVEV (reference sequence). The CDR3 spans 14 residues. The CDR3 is CASSWTSGTDTQYF. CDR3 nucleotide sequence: TGTGCCAGCAGTTGGACTAGCGGCACAGATACGCAGTATTTT.

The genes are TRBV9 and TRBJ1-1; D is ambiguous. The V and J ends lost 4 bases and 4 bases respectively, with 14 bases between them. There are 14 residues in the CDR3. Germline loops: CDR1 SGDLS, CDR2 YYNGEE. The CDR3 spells CASSTGVARTEAFF. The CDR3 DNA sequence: TGTGCCAGCAGCACCGGGGTGGCTCGCACTGAAGCTTTCTTT.

The CDR3 region is CASSLGRDSNEQFF. The CDR3 nucleotides read TGTGCCAGCAGCTTGGGTCGGGATTCCAATGAGCAGTTCTTC. The chain couples TRBV5-6 to TRBJ2-1; TRBD2 might be the D (5 bases). V lost 0 bases to trimming and J lost 6 bases, with 10 bases between them. The CDR3 runs to 14 residues. The V gene's germline CDR1 is SGHDT and CDR2 YYEEEE.

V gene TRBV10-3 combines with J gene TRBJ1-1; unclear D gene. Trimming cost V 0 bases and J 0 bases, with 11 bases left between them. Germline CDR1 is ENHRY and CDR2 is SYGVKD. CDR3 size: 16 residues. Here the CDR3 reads CAISESITQVNTEAFF. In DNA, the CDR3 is TGTGCCATCAGTGAGTCGATCACCCAGGTGAACACTGAAGCTTTCTTT.

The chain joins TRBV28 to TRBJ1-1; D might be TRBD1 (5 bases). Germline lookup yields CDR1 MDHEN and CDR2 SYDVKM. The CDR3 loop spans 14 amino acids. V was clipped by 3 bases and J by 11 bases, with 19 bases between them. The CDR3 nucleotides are TGTGCCAGCAGTTTCTATCTTGTGGGGGGTAGTGCTTTCTTT. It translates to CASSFYLVGGSAFF.

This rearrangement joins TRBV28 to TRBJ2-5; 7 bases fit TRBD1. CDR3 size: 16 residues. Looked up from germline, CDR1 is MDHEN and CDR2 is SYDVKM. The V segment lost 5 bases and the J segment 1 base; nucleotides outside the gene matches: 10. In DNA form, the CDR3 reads TGTGCCAGCAGTCCCCTAGGACAGGCGTCCCAAGAGACCCAGTACTTC. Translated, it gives CASSPLGQASQETQYF.